This section outlines one TCR beta chain sequence together with its context. The junction had 11 bases not matched to a gene; V was cut back by 2 bases and J by 2 bases. The CDR3 is 17 residues long. The data derive from a study of technical replicates of blood from a handful of donors. The protocol was immunoSEQ multiplex PCR, while the TCRdb copy is restricted to in-frame clones and leaves out a portion. Of some 91,000 clones detected, 95% appear once; the ten largest clones hold about 0.21%. This chain uses TRBV23-1 with TRBJ2-5; 7 bases match TRBD1. TRBV23-1 belongs to the ORF category, with a function that is uncertain. The TCR comes from a human donor in good health. Source material: T cells isolated from PBMCs. The CDR3, as DNA: TGCGCCAGCAGTCAAGGTCGGCAGGGGGTTCCTCAAGAGACCCAGTACTTC. Translating gives CASSQGRQGVPQETQYF.